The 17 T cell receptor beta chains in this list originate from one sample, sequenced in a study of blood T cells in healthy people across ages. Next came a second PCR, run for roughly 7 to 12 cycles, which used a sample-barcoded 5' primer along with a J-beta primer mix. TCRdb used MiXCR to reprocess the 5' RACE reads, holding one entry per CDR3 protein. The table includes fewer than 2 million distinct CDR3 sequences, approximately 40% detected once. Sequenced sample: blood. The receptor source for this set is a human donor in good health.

The CDR3 is CSAAYQDRGQFQYF. CDR3 nucleotides: TGCAGTGCTGCTTACCAGGACAGGGGGCAGTTTCAGTACTTC. The chain carries TRBV20-1 and TRBJ2-4; 11 bases line up with TRBD1. Germline V gives CDR1 DFQATT, CDR2 SNEGSKA (reference sequence). This CDR3 has 14 residues. Germline trimming cut 5 bases from V and 11 bases from J; bases unmatched to any gene: 11.

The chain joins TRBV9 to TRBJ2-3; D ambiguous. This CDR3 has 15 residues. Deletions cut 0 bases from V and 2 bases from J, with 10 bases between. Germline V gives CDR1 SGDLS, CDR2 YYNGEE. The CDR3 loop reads CASSVGGTYTDTQYF. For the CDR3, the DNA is TGTGCCAGCAGCGTAGGTGGCACCTACACAGATACGCAGTATTTT.

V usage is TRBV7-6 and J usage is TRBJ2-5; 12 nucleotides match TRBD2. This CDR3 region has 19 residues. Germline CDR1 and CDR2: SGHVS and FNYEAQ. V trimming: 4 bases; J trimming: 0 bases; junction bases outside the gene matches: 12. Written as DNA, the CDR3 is TGTGCCAGCAGCTCCTCTTCTGGACTAGCGGGGACTTACCAAGAGACCCAGTACTTC. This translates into CASSSSSGLAGTYQETQYF.

CDR3 nucleotides: TGTGCCAGCACAGCCCGGTGGACGGGAGCTTTCTTT. Translating it yields CASTARWTGAFF. The chain has TRBV12-3 or TRBV12-4 and TRBJ1-1, with D unresolved. V was shortened by 7 bases and J by 10 bases, with 16 bases between the two germline ends. The CDR3 sequence is 12 residues long.

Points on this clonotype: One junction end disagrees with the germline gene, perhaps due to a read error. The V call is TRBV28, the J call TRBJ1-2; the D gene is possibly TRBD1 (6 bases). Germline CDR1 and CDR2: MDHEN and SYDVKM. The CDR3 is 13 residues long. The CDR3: CASSSGTLYGHTF. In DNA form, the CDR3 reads TGTGCCAGCAGCTCCGGGACACTCTATGGCCACACCTTC.

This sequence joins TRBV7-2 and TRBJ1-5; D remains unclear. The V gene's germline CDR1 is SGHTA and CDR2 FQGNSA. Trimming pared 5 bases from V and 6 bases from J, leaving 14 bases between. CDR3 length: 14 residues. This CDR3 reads CASSLTLIGQPQHF. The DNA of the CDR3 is TGTGCCAGCAGCCTGACCCTAATCGGTCAGCCCCAGCATTTT.

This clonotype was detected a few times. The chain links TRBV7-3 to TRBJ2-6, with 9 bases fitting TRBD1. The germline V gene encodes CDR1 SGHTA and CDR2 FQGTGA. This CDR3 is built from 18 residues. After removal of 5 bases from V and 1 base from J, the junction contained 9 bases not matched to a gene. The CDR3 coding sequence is TGTGCCAGCAGCAAGACAGGGGGACGCACGTCTGGGGCCAACGTCCTGACTTTC. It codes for CASSKTGGRTSGANVLTF. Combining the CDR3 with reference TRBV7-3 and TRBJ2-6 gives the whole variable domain GAGVSQTPSNKVTEKGKYVELRCDPISGHTALYWYRQSLGQGPEFLIYFQGTGAADDSGLPNDRFFAVRPEGSVSTLKIQRTERGDSAVYLCASSKTGGRTSGANVLTFGAGSRLTVL.

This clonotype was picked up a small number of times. DNA of the CDR3: TGCAGCGTTGAAGGTCTTGGGGACAGGGCCTACGAGCAGTACTTC. It is translated as CSVEGLGDRAYEQYF. V usage is TRBV29-1 and J usage is TRBJ2-7, with 9 bases fitting TRBD1. The CDR3 has 15 amino acids. The germline CDR1 and CDR2 sequences are SQVTM and ANQGSEA. V shed 1 base and J 2 bases; nucleotides not matched to a gene: 6.

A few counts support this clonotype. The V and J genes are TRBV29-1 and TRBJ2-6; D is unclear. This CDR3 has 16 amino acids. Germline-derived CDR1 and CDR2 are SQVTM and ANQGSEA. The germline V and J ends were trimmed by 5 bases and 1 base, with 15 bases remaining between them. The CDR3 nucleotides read TGCAGCGTTCTCATATATACAGATTCTGGGGCCAACGTCCTGACTTTC. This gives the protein CSVLIYTDSGANVLTF.

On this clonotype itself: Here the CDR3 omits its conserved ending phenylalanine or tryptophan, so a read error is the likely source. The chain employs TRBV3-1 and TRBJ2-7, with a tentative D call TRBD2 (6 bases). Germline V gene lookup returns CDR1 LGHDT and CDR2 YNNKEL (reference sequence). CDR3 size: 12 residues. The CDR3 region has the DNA TGTGCCGGCAGCCAAGGAGGGAACGAGCAGTACTGC. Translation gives CAGSQGGNEQYC.

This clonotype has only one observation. The CDR3 reads CATSRTTGGNSNQPQHF. CDR3 nucleotide sequence: TGTGCCACCAGCAGAACGACAGGGGGTAATAGCAATCAGCCCCAGCATTTT. This chain joins TRBV15 and TRBJ1-5; 9 nucleotides align to TRBD1. Germline lookup yields CDR1 LNHNV and CDR2 YYDKDF (reference sequence). The CDR3 covers 17 residues. With V trimmed by 2 bases and J by 0 bases, 5 bases remained unmatched. Together with reference TRBV15 and TRBJ1-5, the CDR3 gives the full variable domain: DAMVIQNPRYQVTQFGKPVTLSCSQTLNHNVMYWYQQKSSQAPKLLFHYYDKDFNNEADTPDNFQSRRPNTSFCFLDIRSPGLGDTAMYLCATSRTTGGNSNQPQHFGDGTRLSIL.

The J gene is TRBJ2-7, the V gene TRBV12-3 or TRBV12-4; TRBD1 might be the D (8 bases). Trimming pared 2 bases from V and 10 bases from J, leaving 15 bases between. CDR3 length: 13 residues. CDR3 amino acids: CASSLSGTGLQYF. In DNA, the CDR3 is TGTGCCAGCAGTTTAAGCGGGACAGGCCTTCAGTACTTC.

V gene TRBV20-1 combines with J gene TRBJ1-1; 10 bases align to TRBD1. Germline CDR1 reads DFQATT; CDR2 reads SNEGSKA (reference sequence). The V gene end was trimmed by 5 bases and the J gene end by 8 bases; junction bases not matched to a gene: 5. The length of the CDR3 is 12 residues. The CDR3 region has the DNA TGCAGTGCTCGGCGGACAGGGGGAGAAGCTTTCTTT. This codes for CSARRTGGEAFF.

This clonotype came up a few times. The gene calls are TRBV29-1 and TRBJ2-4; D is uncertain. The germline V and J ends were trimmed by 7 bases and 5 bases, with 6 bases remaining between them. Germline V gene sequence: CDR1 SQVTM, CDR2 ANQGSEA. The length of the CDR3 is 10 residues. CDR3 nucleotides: TGCAGCGCGGTGGAAAACATTCAGTACTTC. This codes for CSAVENIQYF.

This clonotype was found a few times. CDR3 sequence reads: CSARWDRATNYGYTF. In DNA, the CDR3 is TGCAGTGCTAGATGGGACAGGGCGACTAACTATGGCTACACCTTC. The V gene is TRBV20-1, the J gene TRBJ1-2; 9 bases fit TRBD1. The CDR3 extends over 15 amino acids. Germline CDR1 is DFQATT and CDR2 is SNEGSKA (reference sequence). V dropped 2 bases and J dropped 0; count of bases not matched to a gene: 4.

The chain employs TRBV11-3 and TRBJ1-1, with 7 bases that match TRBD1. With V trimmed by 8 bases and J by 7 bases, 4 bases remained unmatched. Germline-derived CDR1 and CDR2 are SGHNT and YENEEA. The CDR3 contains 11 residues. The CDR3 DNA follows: TGTGCCAGCCTCGGGGACAGTGAAGCTTTCTTT. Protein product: CASLGDSEAFF. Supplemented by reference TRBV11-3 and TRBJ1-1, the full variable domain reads EAGVVQSPRYKIIEKKQPVAFWCNPISGHNTLYWYLQNLGQGPELLIRYENEEAVDDSQLPKDRFSAERLKGVDSTLKIQPAELGDSAVYLCASLGDSEAFFGQGTRLTVV.

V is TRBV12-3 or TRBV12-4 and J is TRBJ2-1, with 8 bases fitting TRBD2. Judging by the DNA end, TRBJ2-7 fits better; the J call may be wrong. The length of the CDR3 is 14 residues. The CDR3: CASSRTSPYNEQYF. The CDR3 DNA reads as TGTGCCAGCAGTCGGACTAGCCCCTACAATGAGCAGTACTTC.